Below, 7 T cell receptor beta chains from the same sample are listed, as sequenced in a study of CD8 T cells in ankylosing spondylitis. TCRdb re-called the 5' RACE reads through MiXCR, storing one row per CDR3 protein. The sample contains 90,000 to 120,000 distinct CDR3 sequences, around 24% of which appear only once. The sequenced sample was synovial fluid, either unsorted or a sorted T cell fraction (not recorded which). The origin of the receptors is a male donor with ankylosing spondylitis.

This chain connects TRBV27 to TRBJ2-2; D assignment may be TRBD1 or TRBD2 (5 bases each). The CDR3 runs to 15 residues. V lost 5 bases and J lost 6, with 16 bases in between. Per the germline V gene, CDR1 is MNHEY and CDR2 is SMNVEV (reference sequence). CDR3 sequence: CASSPLGASPGELFF. CDR3 sequence (DNA): TGTGCCAGCAGTCCACTCGGGGCCTCCCCCGGGGAGCTGTTTTTT.

The chain carries TRBV6-1 and TRBJ1-6; D might be TRBD1 (5 bases). Germline V gene sequence: CDR1 MNHNS, CDR2 SASEGT. V was shortened by 6 bases and J by 9 bases, with 21 bases between the two germline ends. The CDR3 length is 16 residues. The CDR3 DNA sequence: TGTGCCAGCAGCCGTACGGGGCCTCTAACTGGTTCACCCCTCCACTTT. This translates into CASSRTGPLTGSPLHF.

This clonotype appeared a few times. The V and J genes are TRBV24-1 and TRBJ2-7, with TRBD2 identical over 11 bases. The V segment lost 9 bases and the J segment 5 bases; nucleotides outside the gene matches: 2. This CDR3 has 12 residues. CDR1 is KGHDR and CDR2 is SFDVKD in the germline V gene. DNA for the CDR3: TGTGCCACCGGGGGACTAGCGGACGAGCAGTACGTC. It translates to CATGGLADEQYV.

This clonotype was found a few times. The CDR3 reads CASSLGGLRSGTEAFF. The CDR3 nucleotides are TGTGCCAGCAGCTTAGGCGGGTTGAGAAGTGGCACTGAAGCTTTCTTT. The chain joins TRBV7-8 to TRBJ1-1; D is unresolved. V lost 1 base to trimming and J lost 4 bases, with 16 bases between them. This CDR3 is 16 amino acids long. Germline-derived CDR1 and CDR2 are SGHVS and FQNEAQ. The variable domain in full, with the rest retrieved from reference TRBV7-8 and TRBJ1-1, is GAGVSQSPRYKVAKRGQDVALRCDPISGHVSLFWYQQALGQGPEFLTYFQNEAQLDKSGLPSDRFFAERPEGSVSTLKIQRTQQEDSAVYLCASSLGGLRSGTEAFFGQGTRLTVV.

This clonotype has more than one count but fewer than ten. The rearrangement links TRBV5-1 to TRBJ1-1; D unclear. Trimming cost V 2 bases and J 2 bases, with 10 bases left between them. Germline V gene lookup returns CDR1 SGHRS and CDR2 YFSETQ. CDR3 size: 14 residues. In nucleotides, the CDR3 is TGCGCCAGCAGCTTTGAGACCTTCAACACTGAAGCTTTCTTT. This translates into CASSFETFNTEAFF.

In this sample, this clonotype turned up once. The CDR3 is CASSLRGTETQYF. The CDR3, as DNA: TGTGCCAGCAGCCTCAGGGGGACAGAGACCCAGTACTTC. The rearrangement uses TRBV7-9 and TRBJ2-5; 7 nucleotides line up with TRBD1. The V and J ends lost 5 bases and 4 bases, in that order; junction bases with no gene match: 4. The CDR3 extends over 13 amino acids. CDR1 is SEHNR, CDR2 FQNEAQ, per germline (reference sequence).

This clonotype has a handful of counts. The chain is built from TRBV7-2 and TRBJ2-7; 9 nucleotides agree with TRBD1. V gave up 1 base and J gave up 5 bases; unmatched junction bases: 3. Looked up from germline, CDR1 is SGHTA and CDR2 is FQGNSA. The CDR3 totals 14 residues. For the CDR3, the DNA is TGTGCCAGCAGCTTAGGGACAGGGGTCAACGAGCAGTACTTC. This encodes CASSLGTGVNEQYF.